The rows below give T cell receptor beta chains drawn from one sample of a study of T cells in Graves' hyperthyroidism and ophthalmopathy. TCRdb passed the multiplex PCR reads through MiXCR, listing each CDR3 protein once. Of around 560,000 distinct CDR3 sequences listed, over 15% are singletons. The sequencing input was blood. The receptors come from a woman under 30 with Graves' hyperthyroidism. Each CDR3 is given with its conserved first and last residue. The order of the fields is V gene, D gene, J gene, clone size, CDR3 DNA, CDR3 protein. A D gene is named only where the DNA matches it firmly. Clone size appears in some rows only: once, few, many, or a class for an expanded clone.

v_gene: TRBV12-3/TRBV12-4
d_gene: -
j_gene: TRBJ1-6
abundance: many
CDR3nt: TGTGCCAGCAGTTTAGGCCGGGATAATTCACCCCTCCACTTT
CDR3aa: CASSLGRDNSPLHF

v_gene: TRBV7-9
d_gene: -
j_gene: TRBJ2-1
abundance: -
CDR3nt: TGTGCCAGCAGCTCAATTCAAACTAGTTCCAGGGGTTCCTACAATGAGCAGTTCTTC
CDR3aa: CASSSIQTSSRGSYNEQFF

v_gene: TRBV20-1
d_gene: TRBD2
j_gene: TRBJ2-3
abundance: -
CDR3nt: TGCAGTGCTAGAGCCCGAATCCCCCGGAAGGGGGCTAGCGGGAAGACAGATACGCAGTATTTT
CDR3aa: CSARARIPRKGASGKTDTQYF

v_gene: TRBV12-3/TRBV12-4
d_gene: -
j_gene: TRBJ1-1
abundance: many
CDR3nt: TGTGCCAGCAGGGATAACAAAAAGAACACTGAAGCTTTCTTT
CDR3aa: CASRDNKKNTEAFF

v_gene: TRBV6-1
d_gene: -
j_gene: TRBJ1-3
abundance: -
CDR3nt: TGTGCCAGCAGTGACAGGGTGAAGACTGGAAACACCATATATTTT
CDR3aa: CASSDRVKTGNTIYF

v_gene: TRBV20-1
d_gene: TRBD1
j_gene: TRBJ2-5
abundance: many
CDR3nt: TGCAGTGCTAGTGGGACAGGGGAACGGGAGACCCAGTACTTC
CDR3aa: CSASGTGERETQYF

v_gene: TRBV7-9
d_gene: -
j_gene: TRBJ1-4
abundance: -
CDR3nt: TGTGCCAGCAGCCCCGGGAGGACAGAAAATGAAAAACTGTTTTTT
CDR3aa: CASSPGRTENEKLFF

v_gene: TRBV4-3
d_gene: -
j_gene: TRBJ2-6
abundance: -
CDR3nt: TGCGCCAGCAGCCAGCTAGGGTCCAACTCTGGGGCCAACGTCCTGACTTTC
CDR3aa: CASSQLGSNSGANVLTF

v_gene: TRBV11-2
d_gene: -
j_gene: TRBJ1-1
abundance: many
CDR3nt: TGTGCCAGCAGCTTAACGAGGATTGAAGCTTTCTTT
CDR3aa: CASSLTRIEAFF

v_gene: TRBV6-2/TRBV6-3
d_gene: TRBD1
j_gene: TRBJ2-7
abundance: many
CDR3nt: TGTGCCAGCAGTTCCGGGACAGGGCAACACTACGAGCAGTACTTC
CDR3aa: CASSSGTGQHYEQYF

v_gene: TRBV6-2/TRBV6-3
d_gene: -
j_gene: TRBJ1-1
abundance: -
CDR3nt: TGTGCCAGCAGTAAAAAAAAGTTGAACACTGAAGCTTTCTTT
CDR3aa: CASSKKKLNTEAFF

v_gene: TRBV3-1
d_gene: TRBD2
j_gene: TRBJ2-3
abundance: -
CDR3nt: TGTGCCAGCAGCCGAAACCTAGCGGGAGTTTCTAGCACAGATACGCAGTATTTT
CDR3aa: CASSRNLAGVSSTDTQYF

v_gene: TRBV5-1
d_gene: -
j_gene: TRBJ2-1
abundance: few
CDR3nt: TGCGCCAGCAGCTTGGGACCCGCTAGCGACAATGAGCAGTTCTTC
CDR3aa: CASSLGPASDNEQFF

v_gene: TRBV7-2
d_gene: -
j_gene: TRBJ2-3
abundance: many
CDR3nt: TGTGCCAGCAGCTTCCCCTATTCAGATACGCAGTATTTT
CDR3aa: CASSFPYSDTQYF

v_gene: TRBV4-3
d_gene: TRBD2
j_gene: TRBJ2-7
abundance: -
CDR3nt: TGCGCCAGCAGCCTTAGCGGGGGGCGAGAGCAGTACTTC
CDR3aa: CASSLSGGREQYF

v_gene: TRBV2
d_gene: TRBD1
j_gene: TRBJ1-1
abundance: many
CDR3nt: TGTGCCAGCAGTCGGGACAGGGGAATGAACACTGAAGCTTTCTTT
CDR3aa: CASSRDRGMNTEAFF

v_gene: TRBV20-1
d_gene: TRBD1
j_gene: TRBJ1-4
abundance: few
CDR3nt: TGCAGTGCTAGTAGACAGGGGGCGGAAAAACTGTTTTTT
CDR3aa: CSASRQGAEKLFF

v_gene: TRBV19
d_gene: -
j_gene: TRBJ1-6
abundance: once
CDR3nt: TGTGCCAGTAGTATGGGACACTCCTATAATTCACCCCTCCACTTT
CDR3aa: CASSMGHSYNSPLHF

v_gene: TRBV9
d_gene: -
j_gene: TRBJ2-3
abundance: -
CDR3nt: TGTGCCAGCAGCGGTTGGGGTCCCACAGATACGCAGTATTTT
CDR3aa: CASSGWGPTDTQYF

v_gene: TRBV20-1
d_gene: -
j_gene: TRBJ1-1
abundance: many
CDR3nt: TGCAGTGCTAGAGAAGATTGGGACAAGAACACTGAAGCTTTCTTT
CDR3aa: CSAREDWDKNTEAFF

v_gene: TRBV10-3
d_gene: -
j_gene: TRBJ2-7
abundance: few
CDR3nt: TGTGCCATCAGTGAGTCGATACCGTACGAGCAGTACTTC
CDR3aa: CAISESIPYEQYF

v_gene: TRBV19
d_gene: TRBD2
j_gene: TRBJ2-3
abundance: few
CDR3nt: TGTGCCAGTAGTATAGTTGAGACTAGCGGGGGGACCTTGAACTCGGATACGCAGTATTTT
CDR3aa: CASSIVETSGGTLNSDTQYF

v_gene: TRBV27
d_gene: -
j_gene: TRBJ2-5
abundance: many
CDR3nt: TGTGCCAGCGGAACTATAGGGGAACAAGAGACCCAGTACTTC
CDR3aa: CASGTIGEQETQYF

v_gene: TRBV10-3
d_gene: TRBD2
j_gene: TRBJ2-7
abundance: -
CDR3nt: TGTGCCATCAGTGGCGTGCGGGGGGGAGGCTACGAGCAGTACTTC
CDR3aa: CAISGVRGGGYEQYF

v_gene: TRBV14
d_gene: -
j_gene: TRBJ1-3
abundance: -
CDR3nt: TGTGCCAGCAGCCAAGTTGTGAACTCTGGAAACACCATATATTTT
CDR3aa: CASSQVVNSGNTIYF

v_gene: TRBV6-1
d_gene: TRBD1
j_gene: TRBJ1-5
abundance: -
CDR3nt: TGTGCCAGCATCTACGCCGGGACAGGCAATCAGCCCCAGCATTTT
CDR3aa: CASIYAGTGNQPQHF

v_gene: TRBV20-1
d_gene: -
j_gene: TRBJ2-3
abundance: -
CDR3nt: TGCAGTGCCGAGGATAGCCCCTCTGGCACAGATACGCAGTATTTT
CDR3aa: CSAEDSPSGTDTQYF

v_gene: TRBV5-1
d_gene: -
j_gene: TRBJ1-2
abundance: few
CDR3nt: TGCGCCAGCAGCCCCTCGCAGGGAGGGTTAATAGGCTACACCTTC
CDR3aa: CASSPSQGGLIGYTF

v_gene: TRBV11-2
d_gene: -
j_gene: TRBJ1-1
abundance: -
CDR3nt: TGTGCCAGCGGCCCAGCACACACTGAAGCTTTCTTT
CDR3aa: CASGPAHTEAFF

v_gene: TRBV5-1
d_gene: -
j_gene: TRBJ2-2
abundance: -
CDR3nt: TGCGCCAGCAGCTCCGGGACTCTGCTCGGGGAGCTGTTTTTT
CDR3aa: CASSSGTLLGELFF

v_gene: TRBV10-3
d_gene: -
j_gene: TRBJ1-2
abundance: -
CDR3nt: TGTGCCATCAGTGAGTCGGTAGCGGGGAACTATGGCTACACCTTC
CDR3aa: CAISESVAGNYGYTF

v_gene: TRBV7-2
d_gene: TRBD2
j_gene: TRBJ2-1
abundance: many
CDR3nt: TGTGCCAGCAGCTTAGTTCTTCCTCTAGCGGAGGGGTACAATGAGCAGTTCTTC
CDR3aa: CASSLVLPLAEGYNEQFF

v_gene: TRBV7-2
d_gene: TRBD1
j_gene: TRBJ1-4
abundance: -
CDR3nt: TGTGCCAGCAGCGGGGGGGAGGACAGGCTTAATGAAAAACTGTTTTTT
CDR3aa: CASSGGEDRLNEKLFF

v_gene: TRBV2
d_gene: TRBD2
j_gene: TRBJ2-5
abundance: many
CDR3nt: TGTGCCAGCAGTAGGACTAGATACGAGACCCAGTACTTC
CDR3aa: CASSRTRYETQYF

v_gene: TRBV20-1
d_gene: TRBD2
j_gene: TRBJ2-1
abundance: -
CDR3nt: TGCAGTGCCTCCGGGACTAGCGGGAGGGCCAACAATGAGCAGTTCTTC
CDR3aa: CSASGTSGRANNEQFF

v_gene: TRBV7-8
d_gene: -
j_gene: TRBJ1-5
abundance: few
CDR3nt: TGTGCCAGCAGCATTTATCTCGGTAATCAGCCCCAGCATTTT
CDR3aa: CASSIYLGNQPQHF

v_gene: TRBV6-5
d_gene: -
j_gene: TRBJ2-7
abundance: many
CDR3nt: TGTGCCAGCAGTTACTTTAGAGGAGTCCCTGCCTACGAGCAGTACTTC
CDR3aa: CASSYFRGVPAYEQYF

v_gene: TRBV4-1
d_gene: TRBD2
j_gene: TRBJ2-5
abundance: -
CDR3nt: TGCGCCAGCAGCCAAGAAGGGGTAGCGGGAGTAGAGACCCAGTACTTC
CDR3aa: CASSQEGVAGVETQYF

v_gene: TRBV5-1
d_gene: -
j_gene: TRBJ2-2
abundance: -
CDR3nt: TGCGCCAGCAGCCGGGGACAACCCACCGGGGAGCTGTTTTTT
CDR3aa: CASSRGQPTGELFF

v_gene: TRBV13
d_gene: -
j_gene: TRBJ2-5
abundance: -
CDR3nt: TGTGCCAGCAGCCGCTCCCGCAAGGAGACCCAGTACTTC
CDR3aa: CASSRSRKETQYF

v_gene: TRBV6-2/TRBV6-3
d_gene: TRBD1
j_gene: TRBJ2-5
abundance: -
CDR3nt: TGTGCCAGCAGTGTTACAGGGGCCGGGGAGACCCAGTACTTC
CDR3aa: CASSVTGAGETQYF

v_gene: TRBV6-2/TRBV6-3
d_gene: -
j_gene: TRBJ1-4
abundance: few
CDR3nt: TGTGCCAGCAGTGTGGGGTCGACCGACAGTCGAAAACTGTTTTTT
CDR3aa: CASSVGSTDSRKLFF

v_gene: TRBV20-1
d_gene: TRBD1
j_gene: TRBJ1-5
abundance: many
CDR3nt: TGCAGTGCTAGAGAAACAGGGGGATCCCTCAATCAGCCCCAGCATTTT
CDR3aa: CSARETGGSLNQPQHF

v_gene: TRBV5-1
d_gene: -
j_gene: TRBJ2-7
abundance: many
CDR3nt: TGCGCCAGCAGCCGCGGACCCCGCGGTACCTACGAGCAGTACTTC
CDR3aa: CASSRGPRGTYEQYF

v_gene: TRBV6-1
d_gene: TRBD1
j_gene: TRBJ2-5
abundance: -
CDR3nt: TGTGCCAGCAGTCCGACAGGGGGAATCCAAGAGACCCAGTACTTC
CDR3aa: CASSPTGGIQETQYF

v_gene: TRBV29-1
d_gene: TRBD1
j_gene: TRBJ1-2
abundance: few
CDR3nt: TGCAGCGTTGAAACAGGGGAGGGTCTCTATGGCTACACCTTC
CDR3aa: CSVETGEGLYGYTF

v_gene: TRBV5-5
d_gene: -
j_gene: TRBJ2-7
abundance: few
CDR3nt: TGTGCCAGCAGCGAGGGGATACGGGAGCAGTACTTC
CDR3aa: CASSEGIREQYF

v_gene: TRBV5-1
d_gene: -
j_gene: TRBJ2-5
abundance: -
CDR3nt: TGCGCCAGCAGCTTGGGTCTAGCGAGAGAGACCCAGTACTTC
CDR3aa: CASSLGLARETQYF

v_gene: TRBV12-3/TRBV12-4
d_gene: -
j_gene: TRBJ2-3
abundance: -
CDR3nt: TGTGCCACCATGGGGTTAGGAGATACGCAGTATTTT
CDR3aa: CATMGLGDTQYF

v_gene: TRBV6-5
d_gene: -
j_gene: TRBJ1-2
abundance: many
CDR3nt: TGTGCCAGCAGTTACTCGAGAGCTAACTATGGCTACACCTTC
CDR3aa: CASSYSRANYGYTF

v_gene: TRBV5-6
d_gene: -
j_gene: TRBJ2-3
abundance: many
CDR3nt: TGTGCCAGCAGCTTGGAACACACAGATACGCAGTATTTT
CDR3aa: CASSLEHTDTQYF

v_gene: TRBV10-3
d_gene: TRBD2
j_gene: TRBJ2-3
abundance: -
CDR3nt: TGTGCCATCAGTCCCAGCGGGGGGCTGACAGATACGCAGTATTTT
CDR3aa: CAISPSGGLTDTQYF

v_gene: TRBV27
d_gene: -
j_gene: TRBJ1-6
abundance: many
CDR3nt: TGTGCCAGCAGTCTTCACAGGGATTCACCCCTCCACTTT
CDR3aa: CASSLHRDSPLHF